This entry features one T cell receptor beta chain sequence. This sample is part of a study of T cell changes during pregnancy in multiple sclerosis. Trimming shortened V by 6 bases and J by 4 bases, and 14 bases separated the two germline ends. The CDR3 has 14 amino acids. The germline V gene has CDR1 SGHRS and CDR2 YFSETQ. Data came from immunoSEQ multiplex PCR; TCRdb stores just in-frame clones and leaves some out. The profile shows tens of thousands of clones, roughly 90% of them singletons. Sample: CD4+ T cells from peripheral blood mononuclear cells, taken in the first trimester of pregnancy. The genes are TRBV5-1 and TRBJ2-1; tentative D call: TRBD1 (6 bases). The sequence came from a female donor with multiple sclerosis, enrolled in a pregnancy study. The CDR3 region has the DNA TGCGCCAGCACCTCGCGAACAGGGTACAATGAGCAGTTCTTC. Translating gives CASTSRTGYNEQFF.